This TCR beta chain was sequenced for a study of T cells in Graves' hyperthyroidism and ophthalmopathy. RNA transcripts were the template for amplifying TCR beta CDR3 regions. The HTBI set primed first-round TCR CDR3 RT-PCR. MiXCR, run by TCRdb on the multiplex PCR reads, gives a single entry per CDR3 protein. The table includes 700,000 or so distinct CDR3 sequences, roughly 14% detected once. This clonotype occurred a few times. The CDR3 runs to 16 residues. CDR1 and CDR2 from the germline V gene are SGHRS and YFSETQ. The V end was cut by 2 bases, the J end by 1 base, with 15 bases between. This sequence originates from a woman aged 45-60 years with Graves' ophthalmopathy. V is TRBV5-1 and J is TRBJ1-1, with D perhaps TRBD1 (6 bases). The sample comprised blood. DNA for the CDR3: TGCGCCAGCAGCTTTGGTTTACAGGGAACGAACACTGAAGCTTTCTTT. Its protein product is CASSFGLQGTNTEAFF.